The following is a T cell receptor (beta chain) sequence with its context. As yet, its antigen is unknown. These data come from a study of cytomegalovirus exposure and HLA in healthy donors. Study-level findings and limits: That first-cohort TCR clusters tended to co-occur in the 95 to 150 validation repertoires was found in a later analysis.

The table came from immunoSEQ multiplex PCR; TCRdb's copy has only in-frame clones and leaves some out. The table shows approximately 88,000 clones, with more than 70% occurring only once. The receptor was derived from a woman between 18 and 29 years old in good health and CMV-seropositive. Sequencing was done on a sample of PBMCs.

CDR3 sequence reads: CASSLALAGFTDTQYF. As DNA, the CDR3 is TGTGCCAGCAGCTTAGCCCTAGCGGGGTTCACAGATACGCAGTATTTT. The rearrangement links TRBV13 to TRBJ2-3; 9 bases fit TRBD2. CDR1 is PRHDT and CDR2 is FYEKMQ in the germline V gene (reference sequence). V shed 1 base, J shed 2 bases, and the junction held 4 bases outside the gene matches. The CDR3 covers 16 residues.